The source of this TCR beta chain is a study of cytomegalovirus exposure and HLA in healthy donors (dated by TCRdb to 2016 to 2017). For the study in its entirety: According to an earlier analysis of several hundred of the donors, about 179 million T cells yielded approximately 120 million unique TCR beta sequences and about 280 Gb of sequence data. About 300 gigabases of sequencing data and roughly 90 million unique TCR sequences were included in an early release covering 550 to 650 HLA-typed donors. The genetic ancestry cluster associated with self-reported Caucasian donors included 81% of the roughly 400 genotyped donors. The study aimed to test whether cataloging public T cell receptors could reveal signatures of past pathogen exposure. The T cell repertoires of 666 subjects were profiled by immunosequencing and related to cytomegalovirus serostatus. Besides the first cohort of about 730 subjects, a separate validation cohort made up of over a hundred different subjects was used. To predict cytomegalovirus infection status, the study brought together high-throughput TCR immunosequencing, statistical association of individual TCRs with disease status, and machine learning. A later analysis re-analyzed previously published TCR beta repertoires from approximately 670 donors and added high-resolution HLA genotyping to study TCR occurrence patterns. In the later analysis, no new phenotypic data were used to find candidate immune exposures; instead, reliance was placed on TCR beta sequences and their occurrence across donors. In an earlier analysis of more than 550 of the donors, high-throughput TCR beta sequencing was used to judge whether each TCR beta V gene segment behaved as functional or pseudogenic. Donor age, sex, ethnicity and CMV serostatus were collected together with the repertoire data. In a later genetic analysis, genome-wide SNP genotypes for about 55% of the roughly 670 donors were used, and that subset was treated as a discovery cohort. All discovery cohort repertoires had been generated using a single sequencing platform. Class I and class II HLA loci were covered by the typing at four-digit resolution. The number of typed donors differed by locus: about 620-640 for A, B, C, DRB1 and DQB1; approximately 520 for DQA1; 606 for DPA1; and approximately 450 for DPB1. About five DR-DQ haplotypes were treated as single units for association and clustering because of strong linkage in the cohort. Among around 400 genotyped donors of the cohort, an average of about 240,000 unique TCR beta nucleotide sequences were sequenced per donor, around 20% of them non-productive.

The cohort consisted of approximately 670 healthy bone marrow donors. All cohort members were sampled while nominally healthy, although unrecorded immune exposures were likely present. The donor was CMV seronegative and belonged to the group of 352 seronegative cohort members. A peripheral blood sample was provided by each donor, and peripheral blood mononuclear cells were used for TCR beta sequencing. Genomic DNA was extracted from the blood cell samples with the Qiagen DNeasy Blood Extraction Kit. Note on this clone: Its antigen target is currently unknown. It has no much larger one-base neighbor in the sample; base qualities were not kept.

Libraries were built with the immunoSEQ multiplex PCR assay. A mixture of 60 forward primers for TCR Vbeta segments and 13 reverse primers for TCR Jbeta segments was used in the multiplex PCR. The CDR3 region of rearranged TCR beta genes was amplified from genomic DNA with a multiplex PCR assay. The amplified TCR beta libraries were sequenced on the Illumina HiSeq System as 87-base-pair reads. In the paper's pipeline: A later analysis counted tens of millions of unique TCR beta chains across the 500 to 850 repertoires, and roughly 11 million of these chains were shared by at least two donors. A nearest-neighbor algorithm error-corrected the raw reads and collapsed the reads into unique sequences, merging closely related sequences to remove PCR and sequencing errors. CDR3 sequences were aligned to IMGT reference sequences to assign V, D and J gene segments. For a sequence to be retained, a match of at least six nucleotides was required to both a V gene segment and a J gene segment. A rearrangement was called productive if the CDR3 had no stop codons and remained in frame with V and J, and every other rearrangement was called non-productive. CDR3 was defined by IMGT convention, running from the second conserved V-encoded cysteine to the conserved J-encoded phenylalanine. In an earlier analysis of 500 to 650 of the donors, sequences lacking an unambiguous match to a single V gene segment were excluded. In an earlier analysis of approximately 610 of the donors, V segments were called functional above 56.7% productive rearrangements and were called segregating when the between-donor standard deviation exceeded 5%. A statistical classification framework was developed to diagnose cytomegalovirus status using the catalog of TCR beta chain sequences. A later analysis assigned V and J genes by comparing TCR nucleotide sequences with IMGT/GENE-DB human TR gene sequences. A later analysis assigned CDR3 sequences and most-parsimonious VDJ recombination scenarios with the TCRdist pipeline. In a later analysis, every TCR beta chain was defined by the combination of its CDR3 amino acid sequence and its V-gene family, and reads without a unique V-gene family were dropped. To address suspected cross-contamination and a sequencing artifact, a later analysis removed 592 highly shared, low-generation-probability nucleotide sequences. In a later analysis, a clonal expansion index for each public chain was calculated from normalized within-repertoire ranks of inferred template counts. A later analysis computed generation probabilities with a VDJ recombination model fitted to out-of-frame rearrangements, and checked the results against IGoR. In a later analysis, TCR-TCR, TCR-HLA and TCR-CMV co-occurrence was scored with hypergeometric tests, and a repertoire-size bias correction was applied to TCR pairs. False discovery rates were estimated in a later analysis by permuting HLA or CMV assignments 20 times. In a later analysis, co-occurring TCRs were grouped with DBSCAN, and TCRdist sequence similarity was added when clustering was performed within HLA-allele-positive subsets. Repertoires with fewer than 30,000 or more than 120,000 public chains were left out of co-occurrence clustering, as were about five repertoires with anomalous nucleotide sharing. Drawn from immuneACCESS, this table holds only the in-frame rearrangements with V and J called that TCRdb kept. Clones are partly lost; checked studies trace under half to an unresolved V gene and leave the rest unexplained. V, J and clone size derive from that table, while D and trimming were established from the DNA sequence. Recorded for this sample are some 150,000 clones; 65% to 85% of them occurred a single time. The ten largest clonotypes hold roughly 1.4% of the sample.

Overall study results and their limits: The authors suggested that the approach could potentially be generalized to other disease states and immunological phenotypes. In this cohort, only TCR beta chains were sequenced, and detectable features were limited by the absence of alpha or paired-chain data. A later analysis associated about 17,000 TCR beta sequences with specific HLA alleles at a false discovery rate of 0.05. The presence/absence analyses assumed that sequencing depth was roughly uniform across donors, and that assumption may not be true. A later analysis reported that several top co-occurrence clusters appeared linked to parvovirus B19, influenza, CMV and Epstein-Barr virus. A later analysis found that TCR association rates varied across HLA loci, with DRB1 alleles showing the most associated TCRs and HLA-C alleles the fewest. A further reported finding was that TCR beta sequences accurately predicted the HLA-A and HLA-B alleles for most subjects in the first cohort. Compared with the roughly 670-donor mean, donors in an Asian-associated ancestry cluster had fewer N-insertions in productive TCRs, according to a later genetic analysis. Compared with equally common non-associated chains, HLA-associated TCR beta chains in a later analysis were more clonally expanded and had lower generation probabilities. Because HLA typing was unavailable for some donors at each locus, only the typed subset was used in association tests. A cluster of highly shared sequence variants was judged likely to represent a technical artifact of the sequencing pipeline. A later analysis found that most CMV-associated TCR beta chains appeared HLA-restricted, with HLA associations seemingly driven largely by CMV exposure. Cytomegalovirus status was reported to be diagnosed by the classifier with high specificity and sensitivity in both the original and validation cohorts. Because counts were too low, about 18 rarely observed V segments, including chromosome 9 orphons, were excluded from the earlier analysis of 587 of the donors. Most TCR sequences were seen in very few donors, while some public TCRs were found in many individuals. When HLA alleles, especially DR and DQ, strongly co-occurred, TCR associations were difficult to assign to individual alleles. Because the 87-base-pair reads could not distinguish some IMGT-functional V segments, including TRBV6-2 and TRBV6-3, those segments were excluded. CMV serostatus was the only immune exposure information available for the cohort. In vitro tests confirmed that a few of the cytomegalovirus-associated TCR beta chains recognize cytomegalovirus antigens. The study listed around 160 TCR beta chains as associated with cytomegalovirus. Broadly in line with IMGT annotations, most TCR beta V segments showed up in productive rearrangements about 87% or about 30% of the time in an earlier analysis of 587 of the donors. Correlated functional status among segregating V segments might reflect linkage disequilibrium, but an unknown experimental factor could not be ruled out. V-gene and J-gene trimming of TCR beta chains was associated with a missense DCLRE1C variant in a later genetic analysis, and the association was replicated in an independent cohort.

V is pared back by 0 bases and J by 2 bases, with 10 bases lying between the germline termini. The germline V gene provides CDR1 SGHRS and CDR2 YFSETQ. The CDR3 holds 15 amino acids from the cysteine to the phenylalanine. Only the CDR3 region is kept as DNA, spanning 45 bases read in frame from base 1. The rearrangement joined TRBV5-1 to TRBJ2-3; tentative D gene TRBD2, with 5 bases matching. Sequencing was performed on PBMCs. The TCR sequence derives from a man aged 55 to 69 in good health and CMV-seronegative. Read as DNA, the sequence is TGCGCCAGCAGCTTGGGACTAACTGCCACAGATACGCAGTATTTT. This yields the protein CASSLGLTATDTQYF.